A single count supports the clone carrying this T cell receptor (beta chain). This record comes from a study of shared clonotypes between healthy human individuals. The method was immunoSEQ multiplex PCR; TCRdb's version includes in-frame clones alone and lacks a portion of them. The repertoire holds some 1,100,000 clones, with around 78% as singletons. The germline V gene encodes CDR1 SGDLS and CDR2 YYNGEE. Trimming removed 4 bases from V and 0 bases from J, with 8 bases in between. The CDR3 length is 14 residues. Sequenced input: memory CD4+ T cells from PBMCs. Subset noted: CD45RA-negative fraction. The chain links TRBV9 to TRBJ1-3; D gene ambiguous. This receptor was identified in a man younger than 30 in good health. Some clones in this sample may be carry-over from other donors' samples. The CDR3 DNA reads as TGTGCCAGCAGCCCAGACGGCTCTGGAAACACCATATATTTT. This translates into CASSPDGSGNTIYF.